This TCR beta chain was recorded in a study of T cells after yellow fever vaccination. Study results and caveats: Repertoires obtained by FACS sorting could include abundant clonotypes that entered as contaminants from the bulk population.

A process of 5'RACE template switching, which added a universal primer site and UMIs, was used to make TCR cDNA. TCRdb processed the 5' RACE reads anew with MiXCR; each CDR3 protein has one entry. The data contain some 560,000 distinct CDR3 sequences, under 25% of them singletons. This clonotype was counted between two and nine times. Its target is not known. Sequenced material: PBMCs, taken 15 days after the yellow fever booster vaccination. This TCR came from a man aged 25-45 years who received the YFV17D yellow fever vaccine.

This CDR3 is CASSQGGTGGGREQFF. CDR3 DNA sequence: TGTGCCAGCAGCCAAGGCGGGACAGGGGGGGGCAGGGAGCAGTTCTTC. This rearrangement joins TRBV4-2 to TRBJ2-1; TRBD1 agrees at 11 bases. Germline trimming cut 1 base from V and 10 bases from J; bases unmatched to any gene: 9. The CDR3 is made up of 16 amino acids. Germline CDR1 LGHNA, CDR2 YNFKEQ.